Listed below are T cell receptor beta chains from one sample, sequenced in a study of human T cells and chemical hapten exposure. From the RACE reads, TCRdb called clonotypes with MiXCR, one entry per CDR3 protein. Of 65,000 to 90,000 distinct CDR3 sequences listed, approximately 7% are singletons. Sequenced material: whole blood, taken in connection with sensitization to the hapten diphenylcyclopropenone (DPC). The receptor set was obtained from a woman in her 30s with alopecia areata. Some clones in this sample may be carry-over from other donors' samples. Each CDR3 is given with its conserved first and last residue. Each record gives: J gene, clone size, D gene, V gene, CDR3 protein, CDR3 DNA. The D gene is left open where the match is weak. The size field is filled for only some rows; it gives once, few, many or a size class.

TRBJ2-2 | NA | NA | TRBV5-4 | CASSPEGGGPTGELFF | TGTGCCAGCAGCCCGGAGGGGGGGGGCCCCACCGGGGAGCTGTTTTTT
TRBJ1-1 | NA | NA | TRBV5-1 | CASSSRSQGLNTEAFF | TGCGCCAGCAGCTCCCGGAGTCAGGGACTGAACACTGAAGCTTTCTTT
TRBJ2-1 | NA | TRBD2 | TRBV5-4 | CASSLRTSGGAEQFF | TGTGCCAGCAGCCTTCGGACTAGCGGGGGAGCTGAGCAGTTCTTC
TRBJ1-1 | NA | NA | TRBV6-5 | CASSYQTNTEAFF | TGTGCCAGCAGTTACCAGACGAACACTGAAGCTTTCTTT
TRBJ1-1 | many | TRBD1 | TRBV7-3 | CASSWTGNTEAFF | TGTGCCAGCAGTTGGACAGGGAACACTGAAGCTTTCTTT
TRBJ1-5 | NA | NA | TRBV19 | CASSLDPDSSLIYSNQPQHF | TGTGCCAGTAGTCTAGACCCGGACTCCAGCTTGATTTATAGCAATCAGCCCCAGCATTTT
TRBJ1-3 | NA | TRBD1 | TRBV29-1 | CSVGQGLNTIYF | TGCAGCGTTGGACAGGGGCTAAACACCATATATTTT
TRBJ1-6 | few | NA | TRBV6-6 | CASSSLAGYSPLHF | TGTGCCAGCAGTTCCCTCGCAGGTTATTCACCCCTCCACTTT
TRBJ1-3 | many | NA | TRBV18 | CASSPSTDPGNTIYF | TGTGCCAGCTCACCATCGACAGATCCTGGAAACACCATATATTTT
TRBJ2-3 | many | TRBD2 | TRBV6-5 | CASSRTTPGLATDTQYF | TGTGCCAGCAGCAGAACGACTCCGGGACTAGCCACAGATACGCAGTATTTT
TRBJ1-5 | many | TRBD1 | TRBV27 | CASSWDRGHGAGLDNQPQHF | TGTGCCAGCAGCTGGGACAGGGGTCATGGGGCCGGGTTGGACAATCAGCCCCAGCATTTT
TRBJ1-2 | few | NA | TRBV27 | CASSLSHVAVGYTF | TGTGCCAGCAGTTTATCCCATGTAGCTGTTGGCTACACCTTC
TRBJ1-5 | many | NA | TRBV6-1 | CASSVTSNQPQHF | TGTGCCAGCAGTGTCACGAGCAATCAGCCCCAGCATTTT
TRBJ2-1 | many | NA | TRBV6-2/TRBV6-3 | CASRGLSSYNEQFF | TGTGCCAGCAGGGGACTGAGCTCCTACAATGAGCAGTTCTTC
TRBJ2-6 | many | NA | TRBV29-1 | CSVETYDRTSGANVLTF | TGCAGCGTTGAAACCTACGACAGGACCTCTGGGGCCAACGTCCTGACTTTC
TRBJ2-3 | NA | NA | TRBV7-3 | CASSSFGGTQYF | TGTGCCAGCAGCTCTTTTGGGGGTACGCAGTATTTT
TRBJ1-2 | many | NA | TRBV20-1 | CSAEPANYGYTF | TGCAGCGCAGAGCCAGCGAACTATGGCTACACCTTC
TRBJ1-4 | many | NA | TRBV5-6 | CASSLGGREKLFF | TGTGCCAGCAGCTTGGGAGGGCGTGAAAAACTGTTTTTT
TRBJ2-3 | many | TRBD1 | TRBV2 | CASIYEAGGFYSTQYF | TGTGCCAGCATTTACGAGGCAGGGGGATTCTACAGTACGCAGTATTTT
TRBJ2-3 | many | NA | TRBV29-1 | CSVRPTTDTQYF | TGCAGCGTCCGACCCACTACGGATACGCAGTATTTT
TRBJ1-2 | NA | TRBD1 | TRBV5-4 | CASSRYGQGNYGYTF | TGTGCCAGCAGCAGATATGGACAGGGCAACTATGGCTACACCTTC
TRBJ2-1 | few | NA | TRBV5-4 | CASSFLGAQGEQFF | TGTGCCAGCAGCTTTCTGGGGGCCCAGGGGGAGCAGTTCTTC
TRBJ1-1 | many | NA | TRBV29-1 | CSVDKQGNTEAFF | TGCAGCGTTGACAAACAGGGTAACACTGAAGCTTTCTTT
TRBJ2-1 | many | TRBD1 | TRBV27 | CASSSQTGVVSEQFF | TGTGCCAGCAGTTCCCAGACAGGGGTGGTTAGTGAGCAGTTCTTC
TRBJ2-7 | many | NA | TRBV20-1 | CSAGDSDSYEQYF | TGCAGTGCTGGTGATTCGGACAGCTACGAGCAGTACTTC
TRBJ1-1 | NA | NA | TRBV24-1 | CATSDWGGCAGGWGTEAFF | TGTGCCACCAGTGATTGGGGCGGTTGTGCGGGGGGCTGGGGCACTGAAGCTTTCTTT
TRBJ1-6 | NA | NA | TRBV6-5 | CASSYGGAANSPLHF | TGTGCCAGCAGTTACGGGGGCGCGGCGAATTCTCCCCTCCACTTT
TRBJ2-2 | many | NA | TRBV30 | CAWNRAGAGELFF | TGTGCCTGGAACAGGGCAGGCGCCGGGGAGCTGTTTTTT
TRBJ1-1 | NA | NA | TRBV6-5 | CASSYGPRNMNTEAFF | TGTGCCAGCAGTTACGGGCCCAGGAACATGAACACTGAAGCTTTCTTT
TRBJ2-5 | NA | TRBD2 | TRBV6-5 | CASSPGLAGRGTQYF | TGTGCCAGCAGCCCCGGACTAGCGGGGCGGGGGACCCAGTACTTC
TRBJ1-1 | many | NA | TRBV12-3/TRBV12-4 | CASRSTRGRGTEAFF | TGTGCCAGCAGGTCAACTAGAGGGCGGGGCACTGAAGCTTTCTTT
TRBJ2-3 | many | NA | TRBV4-1 | CASSQAHTDTQYF | TGCGCCAGCAGCCAAGCCCACACAGATACGCAGTATTTT
TRBJ2-1 | many | TRBD1 | TRBV27 | CASKTGGEGKPFNEQFF | TGTGCCAGCAAGACAGGGGGTGAGGGAAAACCGTTCAATGAGCAGTTCTTC
TRBJ1-2 | few | NA | TRBV6-5 | CASSTLMGAFEKWDYGYTF | TGTGCCAGCAGTACTCTGATGGGGGCCTTTGAAAAATGGGACTATGGCTACACCTTC
TRBJ2-1 | many | NA | TRBV5-8 | CASTEVGQPYNEQFF | TGTGCCAGCACCGAAGTTGGACAGCCCTACAATGAGCAGTTCTTC
TRBJ1-2 | few | NA | TRBV29-1 | CSVEDGALSGVGYTF | TGCAGCGTTGAAGATGGTGCACTGTCAGGGGTTGGCTACACCTTC
TRBJ2-7 | few | NA | TRBV6-5 | CASSLPGQPEQYF | TGTGCCAGCAGTCTTCCGGGGCAGCCCGAGCAGTACTTC
TRBJ1-6 | many | TRBD1 | TRBV11-2 | CASSLDRVSPLHF | TGTGCCAGCAGCCTCGACAGGGTCTCACCCCTCCACTTT